This TCR beta chain was identified during a study of T-cell memory formation after mild COVID-19 (dated by TCRdb to the early 2020s). At the level of the whole study: Most TCR sequence clusters were specific to one of the two donors. Longitudinal TCRalpha and TCRbeta repertoire sequencing tracked T-cell clones expanding and contracting after mild COVID-19 in a couple of donors. The cohort comprised two young, previously healthy adult volunteers, one female and one male.

The sequencing machine was an Illumina NovaSeq 6000. Using 5'RACE with constant-segment primers, TCRalpha and TCRbeta cDNA libraries were constructed, with sample barcodes and unique molecular identifiers added in the process. RNA was extracted from every sample with Trizol reagent. Library amplification was performed in two PCR steps, and a second sample barcode and Illumina TruSeq adapters were introduced in the second step. Sequencing of the libraries was done on an Illumina NovaSeq, producing 2 x 150 bp paired-end reads. From the authors' description of their analysis: Reads were demultiplexed and collapsed into UMI-guided consensus sequences with migec v1.2.7. Using mixcr v2.1.11, UMI consensuses were aligned to TRA and TRB V and J templates and then assembled into clonotypes. Expanded or contracted clonotypes were those called significant by both edgeR and NoisET, with noise models trained on biological replicates. edgeR calls used a false discovery rate-adjusted p below 0.01 and a log2 fold-change threshold of 1. As an exploratory analysis of dynamics, max-normalized trajectories of the 1000 most abundant clonotypes were examined with PCA combined with hierarchical clustering. The CD4 or CD8 phenotype of responding clones was assigned using the separately sequenced CD4+ and CD8+ repertoires. The raw public data were reprocessed by TCRdb itself: fastp quality trimming at Q25, MiXCR clonotype calling, in-frame beta chains only. Entries that share a CDR3 protein sequence are merged under the most common genes and DNA. The V and J calls come from TCRdb's annotation, not from the publication. Present in this sample are some 97,000 distinct CDR3 sequences, 11% of which were seen just once. The top ten clonotypes cover approximately 40% of the sample.

General findings and caveats noted by the study authors: SARS-CoV-2 specificity of the second-wave clones peaking on day 37 was not confirmed. Some responding clones were found in pre-infection memory, which suggests that pre-existing cross-reactive memory T cells took part in the SARS-CoV-2 response. Contracting CD4+ clones appeared mostly in the CM and EM memory subsets, whereas CD8+ clones were enriched in EMRA. Balanced CD4/CD8 phenotypes were observed for clones contracting from day 15 to 85, whereas a bias towards CD4+ was observed for a second wave of clones expanding from day 15 to 37. Only a couple of mild cases were covered by the study, and larger cohorts that include severe cases with pre-infection samples were considered necessary.

This clonotype was seen a handful of times. This clone's antigen is unknown. No qualities accompany the bases; no much larger clone lies one base away. A distance of 10 bases separates the germline ends of V and J, which lose 4 bases and 7 bases respectively. CDR1 and CDR2, per the germline V gene, are KGHSH and LQKENI. Spanning cysteine to phenylalanine, the CDR3 consists of 12 amino acids. The only DNA kept is the CDR3, 36 bases in frame from the first base. PBMCs were isolated by Ficoll-Paque density gradient centrifugation. This receptor was taken from a young man who had mild COVID-19 (a few samples of this study predate the infection). The sample titles of this study are shuffled in the database, so cell type and time point are left out; the donor was told from shared clones. The sample consisted of PBMCs or a T cell subset sorted from them (not recorded which). The chain links TRBV18 with TRBJ1-1; no D gene is confidently identified. The nucleotide sequence is TGTGCCAGCTCACACCGGCCCTTTGAAGCTTTCTTT. It codes for CASSHRPFEAFF.